The rows below give T cell receptor beta chains drawn from one sample of a study of beta chain features in type 1 diabetes. Profiled with immunoSEQ multiplex PCR; TCRdb holds only in-frame clones, not every one. The table records just over 450,000 clones, 30% of them present only once. The specimen sequenced was naive CD4+ T cells from blood. These receptor sequences come from a man aged 18 to 30 in good health. The CDR3 runs from the conserved cysteine through the conserved F or W. The D gene is left open where the match is weak. Some rows mark clone size as missing; the rest say once, few, many or name a class of expanded clone.

D: -; size: few; J: TRBJ1-2; V: TRBV25-1; CDR3: CASSEISRTEVYGYTF; DNA: TGTGCCAGCAGTGAAATATCTAGGACGGAAGTTTATGGCTACACCTTC
D: -; size: -; J: TRBJ1-1; V: TRBV4-3; CDR3: CASRRGSGTLNTEAFF; DNA: TGCGCCAGCAGGAGGGGGTCCGGGACACTTAACACTGAAGCTTTCTTT
D: -; size: once; J: TRBJ1-2; V: TRBV5-1; CDR3: CASSLQEGYGYTF; DNA: TGCGCCAGCAGCTTGCAGGAAGGCTATGGCTACACCTTC
D: -; size: -; J: TRBJ2-3; V: TRBV7-9; CDR3: CASSLVGLNHQYF; DNA: TGTGCCAGCAGCTTAGTCGGCCTAAACCATCAGTATTTT
D: TRBD2; size: -; J: TRBJ2-3; V: TRBV30; CDR3: CGTSGSTDTQYF; DNA: TGTGGTACTAGCGGCAGCACAGATACGCAGTATTTT
D: -; size: few; J: TRBJ1-2; V: TRBV7-2; CDR3: CASSAQWGTFMKGYTF; DNA: TGTGCCAGCAGCGCCCAATGGGGGACGTTCATGAAGGGCTACACCTTC
D: -; size: -; J: TRBJ2-7; V: TRBV6-1; CDR3: CASSTQRGNEQYF; DNA: TGTGCCAGCAGTACCCAGAGAGGGAACGAGCAGTACTTC
D: -; size: -; J: TRBJ2-1; V: TRBV5-4; CDR3: CASGLRGNEQFF; DNA: TGTGCCAGCGGTCTTAGGGGGAATGAGCAGTTCTTC
D: -; size: few; J: TRBJ2-1; V: TRBV6-5; CDR3: CASTEGLYNEQFF; DNA: TGTGCCAGCACTGAAGGACTATACAATGAGCAGTTCTTC
D: TRBD1; size: few; J: TRBJ2-5; V: TRBV7-9; CDR3: CASSQNRGRETQYF; DNA: TGCGCCAGCAGCCAAAACAGGGGACGGGAGACCCAGTACTTC
D: -; size: few; J: TRBJ2-1; V: TRBV30; CDR3: CAWSVGYVTYNEQFF; DNA: TGTGCCTGGAGTGTGGGGTACGTGACTTACAATGAGCAGTTCTTC
D: TRBD1; size: -; J: TRBJ1-4; V: TRBV7-9; CDR3: CASSLGQGATNEKLFF; DNA: TGTGCCAGCAGCTTGGGACAGGGGGCAACTAATGAAAAACTGTTTTTT
D: -; size: -; J: TRBJ2-5; V: TRBV18; CDR3: CASSPPGQRETQYF; DNA: TGTGCCAGCTCACCTCCCGGGCAACGAGAGACCCAGTACTTC
D: -; size: -; J: TRBJ2-1; V: TRBV5-1; CDR3: CASSLGPPGNEQFF; DNA: TGCGCCAGCAGCTTGGGGCCCCCGGGGAATGAGCAGTTCTTC
D: TRBD1; size: few; J: TRBJ1-1; V: TRBV29-1; CDR3: CSVDRTGPNTEAFF; DNA: TGCAGCGTCGACAGGACAGGACCAAACACTGAAGCTTTCTTT
D: TRBD2; size: few; J: TRBJ2-1; V: TRBV29-1; CDR3: CSTGHLAGGPGEQFF; DNA: TGCAGCACCGGGCATCTAGCGGGAGGGCCGGGTGAGCAGTTCTTC